This is a list of T cell receptor beta chains from one sample in a study of cytomegalovirus exposure and HLA in healthy donors. Profiling relied on immunoSEQ multiplex PCR, and the TCRdb table lists in-frame clones only, not all of them. The sample lists over 200,000 clones; around 73% were seen once. Sequencing was carried out using PBMCs. Receptors were obtained from a male donor in good health and CMV-seronegative. CDR3s include the opening cysteine and the closing phenylalanine or tryptophan. A D gene is named only where the DNA matches it firmly. Clone size is stated in some rows and not others, as once, few, many or a class when expanded.

v_gene	j_gene	abundance	d_gene	CDR3nt	CDR3aa
TRBV19	TRBJ1-5	.	.	TGTGCCAGTAGTATAAATCACAGGCTCAATCAGCCCCAGCATTTT	CASSINHRLNQPQHF
TRBV5-5	TRBJ1-1	.	.	TGTGCCAGCAGCTTAACGGTCACTGAAGCTTTCTTT	CASSLTVTEAFF
TRBV6-6	TRBJ1-5	.	TRBD1	TGTGCCAGCACTTGGACAGGGGTGAATCAGCCCCAGCATTTT	CASTWTGVNQPQHF
TRBV27	TRBJ2-1	.	.	TGTGCCAGCAGTTTATCTGCAGGGACAACCTACAATGAGCAGTTCTTC	CASSLSAGTTYNEQFF
TRBV6-6	TRBJ2-4	.	.	TGTGCCAGCGCTCCGGGAGTGAGGTTAAACATTCAGTACTTC	CASAPGVRLNIQYF
TRBV14	TRBJ2-5	.	TRBD2	TGTGCCAGCAGCCAGTCACTAGCGCCCTTGGGAGAGACCCAGTACTTC	CASSQSLAPLGETQYF
TRBV21-1	TRBJ2-7	once	.	TGTGCCAGCAGCAAATCCAGGGACAGGATTTACTTC	CASSKSRDRIYF
TRBV9	TRBJ2-1	.	.	TGTGCCAGCGGCGCGCAGATGGGGAGTCTCAATGAGCAGTTCTTC	CASGAQMGSLNEQFF
TRBV19	TRBJ2-1	.	TRBD2	TGTGCCAGTAGTATAAGGGAGGGAGCGTCAACGCAGTTCTTC	CASSIREGASTQFF
TRBV5-5	TRBJ1-1	few	.	TGTGCCAGCAGCTTGGTTGGGGCGACTGAAGCTTTCTTT	CASSLVGATEAFF
TRBV7-8	TRBJ2-7	.	TRBD1	TGTGCCAGCAGCTACGACAGGGGATACGAGCAGTACTTC	CASSYDRGYEQYF
TRBV19	TRBJ2-6	.	.	TGTGCCAGTAGTCGATCAGCGGGTAACTCTGGGGCCAACGTCCTGACTTTC	CASSRSAGNSGANVLTF
TRBV11-1	TRBJ1-2	.	TRBD1	TGTGCCAGCAGCTTAACCGGGACAGGGGCGCAGATTGTTGGCTACACCTTC	CASSLTGTGAQIVGYTF
TRBV2	TRBJ2-3	.	.	TGTGCCAGCAGCCTACAGGGCCTTGGCACAGATACGCAGTATTTT	CASSLQGLGTDTQYF
TRBV6-4	TRBJ2-7	.	TRBD1	TGTGCCAGCAGTGACGGAGGCCGCACTAAAGGACAGGCTTACGAGCAGTACTTC	CASSDGGRTKGQAYEQYF
TRBV19	TRBJ2-2	.	.	TGTGCCAGTAGCACCCGACAGGGAGGCACCGGGGAGCTGTTTTTT	CASSTRQGGTGELFF
TRBV10-3	TRBJ2-7	.	.	TGTGCCATCAGTGATAGCTTGAGTGAAGGTGGAGGGAGCTACGAGCAGTACTTC	CAISDSLSEGGGSYEQYF
TRBV28	TRBJ1-2	few	.	TGTGCCAGCAGTTTTAACAGGGACTATGGCTACACCTTC	CASSFNRDYGYTF
TRBV7-4	TRBJ2-1	once	TRBD2	TGTGCCAGCAGCGCGCCGGGACTAGCGGTATACAATGAGCAGTTCTTC	CASSAPGLAVYNEQFF
TRBV19	TRBJ1-6	.	TRBD1	TGTGCCAGTAGTTCAAACAGGGGCGGACCCCTCCACTTT	CASSSNRGGPLHF
TRBV9	TRBJ2-3	.	TRBD1	TGTGCCAGCAGCATCCGGGACAGGCCCGCAGATACGCAGTATTTT	CASSIRDRPADTQYF
TRBV5-6	TRBJ2-6	.	.	TGTGCCAGCAGCTTGGATCGCTCTGGGGCCAACGTCCTGACTTTC	CASSLDRSGANVLTF
TRBV5-1	TRBJ1-4	.	TRBD1	TGCGCCAGCAGCCCGGACCCCGGGACAGGGCGCGAAAAACTGTTTTTT	CASSPDPGTGREKLFF
TRBV6-6	TRBJ2-3	.	.	TGTGCCAGCACGGGATTCTCATCTCCAGATACGCAGTATTTT	CASTGFSSPDTQYF
TRBV7-6	TRBJ2-7	.	TRBD1	TGTGCCAGCAGCCACAGGGGCCACGAGCAGTACTTC	CASSHRGHEQYF
TRBV7-6	TRBJ2-3	.	.	TGTGCCAGCAGCCACCTCACTAGCACAGATACGCAGTATTTT	CASSHLTSTDTQYF
TRBV6-4	TRBJ2-3	few	TRBD2	TGTGCCAGCAGTGACGGGAGGGCCACAGATACGCAGTATTTT	CASSDGRATDTQYF
TRBV15	TRBJ1-5	few	.	TGTGCCACCAGCAGTTCTCAGGGTAGGGAGCCCCAGCATTTT	CATSSSQGREPQHF
TRBV9	TRBJ2-5	.	.	TGTGCCAGCAGCCCGCAAGGCGGGCAAGAGACCCAGTACTTC	CASSPQGGQETQYF
TRBV2	TRBJ2-7	.	.	TGTGCCAGCAATCAACAGGGTGACGAGCAGTACTTC	CASNQQGDEQYF
TRBV2	TRBJ1-1	.	.	TGTGCCAGCAGTGACAGGGGCGTCACTGAAGCTTTCTTT	CASSDRGVTEAFF
TRBV18	TRBJ2-3	.	.	TGTGCCAGCTCACCATCGGGGAGGCCAATAACCACAGATACGCAGTATTTT	CASSPSGRPITTDTQYF
TRBV29-1	TRBJ1-3	.	TRBD1	TGCAGCGTTCGGACAGGGGGCTTCGACACCATATATTTT	CSVRTGGFDTIYF
TRBV27	TRBJ2-7	.	TRBD1	TGTGCCAGCAGTGTAACGCCGGGACAGGGACTCCTGGAGCAGTACTTC	CASSVTPGQGLLEQYF
TRBV28	TRBJ2-7	.	.	TGTGCCAGCAGTCGCTCCTACGAGCAGTACTTC	CASSRSYEQYF
TRBV5-1	TRBJ2-1	.	TRBD2	TGCGCCAGCAGCTCCGGACTAGCAACATCCCTCGATGAGCAGTTCTTC	CASSSGLATSLDEQFF
TRBV2	TRBJ2-7	.	.	TGTGCCAGCCGAGCTCAGGGATACGAGCAGTACTTC	CASRAQGYEQYF
TRBV14	TRBJ2-2	.	TRBD1	TGTGCCAGCAGCCCGGGACAGACCGGCACCGGGGAGCTGTTTTTT	CASSPGQTGTGELFF
TRBV19	TRBJ2-5	.	.	TGTGCCAGTAGTAGAACTGGCGGGACAGCTACAGGGGAGACCCAGTACTTC	CASSRTGGTATGETQYF
TRBV10-3	TRBJ2-5	.	.	TGTGCCATCAGTGACGGCGGGGTTCAAGAGACCCAGTACTTC	CAISDGGVQETQYF
TRBV7-2	TRBJ2-7	.	.	TGTGCCAGCAGCCTTGACAGAGGCGAGCAGTACTTC	CASSLDRGEQYF
TRBV4-2	TRBJ2-6	few	.	TGTGCCAGCAGCCCGGGACTCAGCTCTGGGGCCAACGTCCTGACTTTC	CASSPGLSSGANVLTF
TRBV4-2	TRBJ2-3	.	TRBD1	TGTGCCAGCAGCCCGGGACAGGGTGATTCAGATACGCAGTATTTT	CASSPGQGDSDTQYF
TRBV4-2	TRBJ2-2	.	.	TGTGCCAGCACCGGAGGCACCGGGGAGCTGTTTTTT	CASTGGTGELFF
TRBV6-1	TRBJ1-5	.	TRBD1	TGTGCCAGCAGTGAAGGACAGGGGAGTCAGCCCCAGCATTTT	CASSEGQGSQPQHF
TRBV6-5	TRBJ1-1	.	.	TGTGCCCTCACTTGGGCAGAGAACACTGAAGCTTTCTTT	CALTWAENTEAFF
TRBV6-1	TRBJ1-1	once	.	TGTGCCAGCAGTGAAAGACAGGCCGGGAACACTGAAGCTTTCTTT	CASSERQAGNTEAFF
TRBV4-1	TRBJ1-2	.	.	TGCGCCAGCAGCCATGGAGGGAGATCCTATGGCTACACCTTC	CASSHGGRSYGYTF
TRBV6-6	TRBJ2-1	.	.	TGTGCCAGCAGCGCCCCGTCTGAGAATGAGCAGTTCTTC	CASSAPSENEQFF
TRBV6-1	TRBJ2-3	once	TRBD1	TGTGCCAGCAGTCGGGACAGGGGGCCCGATACGCAGTATTTT	CASSRDRGPDTQYF
TRBV9	TRBJ2-2	.	TRBD2	TGTGCCAGCAGCAGGAGCGGGGCTAACACCGGGGAGCTGTTTTTT	CASSRSGANTGELFF
TRBV9	TRBJ2-7	.	TRBD1	TGTGCCAGCAGCGTGGGACAGATCTCCTACGAGCAGTACTTC	CASSVGQISYEQYF
TRBV19	TRBJ2-7	.	.	TGTGCCAGTAGTATTAGAGGCAGTACGTTCTTC	CASSIRGSTFF